Following are 30 T cell receptor beta chains from one sample sequenced in a study of T cell changes during pregnancy in multiple sclerosis. Profiled with immunoSEQ multiplex PCR; TCRdb holds only in-frame clones, not every one. The sample has about 60,000 clones; roughly nine tenths are singletons. Sequencing was performed on CD4+ T cells from peripheral blood mononuclear cells, taken in the first trimester of pregnancy. These receptors came from a female donor with multiple sclerosis, enrolled in a pregnancy study.

As concerns this clone: Different DNA sequences within this sample yield the same CDR3. The V call is TRBV7-3, the J call TRBJ2-1; TRBD2 agrees at 9 bases. There are 14 residues in the CDR3. The germline gives CDR1 SGHTA, CDR2 FQGTGA. The J segment lost 6 bases and the V segment lost 5 bases, leaving 5 bases of the junction unmatched. CDR3 DNA: TGTGCCAGCAGCCTTAGCGGGGGCGTCAATGAGCAGTTCTTC. This codes for CASSLSGGVNEQFF.

The chain has TRBV4-1 and TRBJ2-7; D might be TRBD1 (6 bases). CDR3 length: 16 amino acids. V gave up 0 bases and J gave up 2 bases, with 14 bases separating them. The germline CDR1 and CDR2 sequences are MGHRA and YSYEKL. The CDR3 sequence: CASSQDGGPGTYEQYF. The CDR3 DNA reads as TGCGCCAGCAGCCAAGATGGGGGCCCGGGGACCTACGAGCAGTACTTC.

This chain links TRBV18 with TRBJ1-5; no reliable D call. The CDR3 has 14 amino acids. Germline assignment: CDR1 KGHSH and CDR2 LQKENI. Trimming stripped 6 bases from V and 2 bases from J, with 11 bases between. This CDR3 is CASSSGGGNQPQHF. The CDR3 DNA follows: TGTGCCAGCTCCTCCGGTGGTGGCAATCAGCCCCAGCATTTT. The full variable domain, completed using reference TRBV18 and TRBJ1-5, is NAGVMQNPRHLVRRRGQEARLRCSPMKGHSHVYWYRQLPEEGLKFMVYLQKENIIDESGMPKERFSAEFPKEGPSILRIQQVVRGDSAAYFCASSSGGGNQPQHFGDGTRLSIL.

The V and J genes are TRBV5-1 and TRBJ1-2, with 9 bases aligning to TRBD1. After removal of 0 bases from V and 2 bases from J, the junction contained 2 bases not matched to a gene. CDR1 SGHRS and CDR2 YFSETQ come from the germline V gene. CDR3 length: 15 residues. This CDR3 reads CASSLGGTGNYGYTF. CDR3 bases: TGCGCCAGCAGCTTGGGGGGGACAGGGAACTATGGCTACACCTTC. Full variable domain (missing parts from reference TRBV5-1 and TRBJ1-2): KAGVTQTPRYLIKTRGQQVTLSCSPISGHRSVSWYQQTPGQGLQFLFEYFSETQRNKGNFPGRFSGRQFSNSRSEMNVSTLELGDSALYLCASSLGGTGNYGYTFGSGTRLTVV.

This rearrangement joins TRBV9 to TRBJ2-1; D possibly corresponds to TRBD1 (5 bases). Trimming took off 0 bases at V and 8 bases at J, with 15 bases between the two ends. CDR1 SGDLS and CDR2 YYNGEE come from the germline V gene. The CDR3 spans 15 residues. CDR3 protein: CASSVATGWSYEQFF. The CDR3 region has the DNA TGTGCCAGCAGCGTAGCTACAGGTTGGTCCTATGAGCAGTTCTTC.

The V and J genes are TRBV4-2 and TRBJ1-5; TRBD1 agrees at 8 bases. The junction had 10 bases not matched to a gene; V was cut back by 0 bases and J by 0 bases. The CDR3 covers 19 residues. Germline-derived CDR1 and CDR2 are LGHNA and YNFKEQ. CDR3: CASSQDPPGGVGSNQPQHF. Here the CDR3 DNA reads TGTGCCAGCAGCCAAGATCCGCCAGGGGGCGTAGGTAGCAATCAGCCCCAGCATTTT.

This chain connects TRBV11-3 to TRBJ1-2, with unresolved D. Germline V CDR1 and CDR2: SGHNT, YENEEA. V was pared by 5 bases and J by 6 bases, with 13 bases between. The CDR3 extends over 13 amino acids. The DNA for the CDR3 is TGTGCCAGCAGCACACCTGGCGGGGATGGCTACACCTTC. Protein sequence: CASSTPGGDGYTF.

A single count supports this clone. This chain links TRBV10-3 with TRBJ2-3; the match to TRBD1 covers 8 bases. Looked up from germline, CDR1 is ENHRY and CDR2 is SYGVKD. The CDR3 has 14 residues. Trimming took 5 bases from V and 4 from J; bases not matched to a gene: 5. This CDR3 is CAISRTGKPDTQYF. In DNA form, the CDR3 reads TGTGCCATCAGTCGGACAGGGAAGCCAGATACGCAGTATTTT.

The chain combines TRBV11-2 with TRBJ2-7; D not certain. Trimming cost V 2 bases and J 3 bases, with 11 bases left between them. The germline V gene encodes CDR1 SGHAT and CDR2 FQNNGV. This CDR3 region has 14 residues. DNA of the CDR3: TGTGCCAGCAGCTTATCTGAAGGAGTCTACGAGCAGTACTTC. Translated: CASSLSEGVYEQYF.

The V gene is TRBV7-3, the J gene TRBJ2-1, with D tentatively TRBD2 (5 bases). The germline V gene encodes CDR1 SGHTA and CDR2 FQGTGA. V was cut by 4 bases and J by 9 bases, with 10 bases left in between. This CDR3 is built from 12 residues. This CDR3 is CASSSGLGEQFF. The CDR3 nucleotides are TGTGCCAGCAGCTCTGGACTTGGTGAGCAGTTCTTC.

This sequence joins TRBV7-2 and TRBJ2-3, with TRBD2 identical over 15 bases. The ends lost 3 bases at V and 4 bases at J; junction bases unmatched: 11. CDR1 is SGHTA, CDR2 FQGNSA, per germline. The length of the CDR3 is 19 residues. CDR3 in DNA: TGTGCCAGCAGCTTCCCCCCGGGACTAGCGGGGGGCAGCGCAGATACGCAGTATTTT. Its translation: CASSFPPGLAGGSADTQYF.

The rearrangement links TRBV7-6 to TRBJ2-7, with D unresolved. Germline-derived CDR1 and CDR2 are SGHVS and FNYEAQ. V lost 1 base and J lost 3, with 10 bases in between. CDR3 length: 14 amino acids. The CDR3 protein is CASSLGDFLYEQYF. In DNA form, the CDR3 reads TGTGCCAGCAGCTTAGGTGACTTCCTCTACGAGCAGTACTTC.

J is TRBJ1-2 and V is TRBV4-3; TRBD1 might be the D (5 bases). Germline V gene data show CDR1 as LGHNA and CDR2 as YSLEER. This CDR3 has 14 residues. Trimming took 5 bases from V and 0 from J, leaving 10 bases between them. CDR3 protein: CASSGGAANYGYTF. As DNA, the CDR3 is TGCGCCAGCAGCGGAGGGGCCGCTAACTATGGCTACACCTTC.

A single count supports this clone. This rearrangement joins TRBV25-1 to TRBJ1-1; 9 nucleotides line up with TRBD1. Trimming removed 5 bases from V and 1 base from J; junction bases left unmatched: 11. This CDR3 region has 17 residues. Germline CDR1 MGHDK, CDR2 SYGVNS. CDR3 region: CASSPNLGQGPNTEAFF. The CDR3 nucleotides are TGTGCCAGCAGTCCTAACCTCGGACAGGGGCCGAACACTGAAGCTTTCTTT.

The V and J genes are TRBV10-3 and TRBJ2-2; 10 bases align to TRBD2. The CDR3 is made up of 14 amino acids. Germline trimming cut 5 bases from V and 4 bases from J; bases unmatched to any gene: 1. Germline CDR1 ENHRY, CDR2 SYGVKD. CDR3 protein: CAISTSGVTGELFF. CDR3 DNA: TGTGCCATCAGTACTAGCGGGGTCACCGGGGAGCTGTTTTTT.

This chain connects TRBV13 to TRBJ1-2; D possibly corresponds to TRBD1 (6 bases). The CDR3 sequence is 14 residues long. V lost 5 bases and J 0 bases, leaving 10 bases between the germline ends. CDR1 PRHDT and CDR2 FYEKMQ come from the germline V gene (reference sequence). The CDR3 reads CASSEDRTNYGYTF. For the CDR3, the DNA is TGTGCCAGCAGCGAAGACAGGACTAACTATGGCTACACCTTC.

This sequence joins TRBV7-2 and TRBJ2-2; 11 bases line up with TRBD2. Germline V lookup: CDR1 SGHTA, CDR2 FQGNSA. The length of the CDR3 is 15 residues. Germline trimming cut 3 bases from V and 8 bases from J; bases unmatched to any gene: 5. CDR3 nucleotides: TGTGCCAGCAGCTTTAGCGGGGGGGCGAGAGGGGAGCTGTTTTTT. Residues: CASSFSGGARGELFF.

The chain links TRBV10-3 to TRBJ2-7; D unresolved. Germline V gene data show CDR1 as ENHRY and CDR2 as SYGVKD. CDR3 length: 14 amino acids. The germline V and J ends were trimmed by 4 bases and 1 base, with 11 bases remaining between them. CDR3 in amino acids: CAISGGEMSYEQYF. The CDR3 DNA follows: TGTGCCATCAGTGGAGGAGAGATGTCCTACGAGCAGTACTTC.

The chain couples TRBV7-3 to TRBJ1-1; a weak D match, TRBD1 (5 bases). Trimming shortened V by 1 base and J by 3 bases, and 6 bases separated the two germline ends. Germline CDR1 and CDR2: SGHTA and FQGTGA. There are 13 residues in the CDR3. CDR3 coding DNA: TGTGCCAGCAGCTTAAGGGGGGACACTGAAGCTTTCTTT. This sequence encodes CASSLRGDTEAFF.

The rearrangement uses TRBV28 and TRBJ2-7, with D tentatively TRBD2 (5 bases). The V and J ends lost 8 bases and 4 bases respectively, with 6 bases between them. CDR3 size: 10 residues. CDR1 MDHEN and CDR2 SYDVKM come from the germline V gene. CDR3 DNA sequence: TGTGCCAGCGCGGGTTACGAGCAGTACTTC. This codes for CASAGYEQYF.

The genes are TRBV5-4 and TRBJ1-4; 8 bases line up with TRBD1. This CDR3 is 14 amino acids long. V was pared by 0 bases and J by 6 bases, with 1 base of the junction left unmatched. Germline assignment: CDR1 SGHNT and CDR2 YYREEE (reference sequence). CDR3 residues: CASSLDRGYEKLFF. CDR3 nucleotides: TGTGCCAGCAGCTTGGACAGGGGGTATGAAAAACTGTTTTTT.

V gene TRBV7-2 combines with J gene TRBJ2-7; the match to TRBD2 covers 8 bases. From germline, CDR1 is SGHTA and CDR2 FQGNSA. After removal of 2 bases from V and 2 bases from J, the junction contained 11 bases not matched to a gene. The length of the CDR3 is 17 residues. The CDR3 spells CASSLSVGGGKTYEQYF. DNA of the CDR3: TGTGCCAGCAGCTTATCAGTCGGCGGGGGGAAGACCTACGAGCAGTACTTC.

The rearrangement links TRBV6-5 to TRBJ1-2, with no clear D. The CDR3 covers 14 residues. CDR1 MNHEY and CDR2 SVGAGI come from the germline V gene. The germline V and J ends were trimmed by 2 bases and 5 bases, with 12 bases remaining between them. The CDR3 reads CASSYGGSGYGYTF. CDR3 in DNA: TGTGCCAGCAGTTACGGAGGGTCCGGGTATGGCTACACCTTC.

CDR3 residues: CATRGGQVGDYGYTF. The DNA of the CDR3 is TGTGCCACCCGAGGGGGACAGGTGGGAGACTATGGCTACACCTTC. The gene calls are TRBV6-1 and TRBJ1-2; 8 nucleotides line up with TRBD1. The CDR3 extends over 15 amino acids. Germline lookup yields CDR1 MNHNS and CDR2 SASEGT. After removal of 10 bases from V and 3 bases from J, the junction contained 13 bases not matched to a gene.

CDR3 protein: CASSLTGGAPGNTIYF. The DNA for the CDR3 is TGTGCCAGCAGCTTGACAGGGGGCGCCCCTGGAAACACCATATATTTT. The rearrangement joins TRBV7-9 to TRBJ1-3; 10 bases match TRBD1. The CDR3 covers 16 residues. CDR1 SEHNR and CDR2 FQNEAQ come from the germline V gene (reference sequence). Trimming took 3 bases from V and 2 from J; bases not matched to a gene: 4.

The chain is built from TRBV18 and TRBJ2-7, with D possibly being TRBD1 (5 bases). Germline V gives CDR1 KGHSH, CDR2 LQKENI. This CDR3 is 16 amino acids long. The V and J ends lost 5 bases and 3 bases respectively, with 20 bases between them. CDR3 sequence: CASSFRQTYMGYEQYF. As DNA, the CDR3 is TGTGCCAGCTCATTCCGACAGACCTATATGGGCTACGAGCAGTACTTC.

This clone was detected a few times. The genes are TRBV21-1 and TRBJ1-1; the table's D call of TRBD1 was not tested on the DNA. TRBV21-1 is a pseudogene segment. The CDR3 is made up of 10 amino acids. DNA for the CDR3: TGTGCCAGCAGCAGACAGGGTGCTCCCTTT. This encodes CASSRQGAPF.

The chain joins TRBV6-5 to TRBJ1-5; possibly TRBD1 for D (6 bases). The V gene's germline CDR1 is MNHEY and CDR2 SVGAGI. The germline V and J ends were trimmed by 6 bases and 6 bases, with 18 bases remaining between them. The CDR3 sequence is 15 residues long. CDR3 protein: CASSGEGGVGQPQHF. The CDR3, as DNA: TGTGCCAGCAGCGGGGAGGGGGGCGTCGGTCAGCCCCAGCATTTT.

The chain links TRBV6-5 to TRBJ1-1; the D gene is possibly TRBD1 (5 bases). V lost 6 bases and J lost 6, with 20 bases in between. Germline V CDR1 and CDR2: MNHEY, SVGAGI. This CDR3 comprises 15 residues. The chain's CDR3 is CASRTGGVGYAEAFF. CDR3 in DNA: TGTGCCAGCAGGACGGGGGGGGTTGGTTACGCTGAAGCTTTCTTT.

The rearrangement joins TRBV27 to TRBJ1-1; 7 nucleotides line up with TRBD1. The J segment lost 1 base and the V segment lost 6 bases, leaving 8 bases of the junction unmatched. The CDR3 has 15 residues. Germline V gene lookup returns CDR1 MNHEY and CDR2 SMNVEV (reference sequence). CDR3 coding DNA: TGTGCCAGCAGGGTCCTGGACAGGTCGAACACTGAAGCTTTCTTT. Translating it yields CASRVLDRSNTEAFF.